This is a list of T cell receptor beta chains from one sample in a study of early T cells in non-severe SARS-CoV-2 infection. TCRdb redid the calling of the 5' RACE reads with MiXCR, one entry per CDR3 protein. The sample carries 20,000 to 30,000 distinct CDR3 sequences, less than 4.5% recorded once. Sequencing used whole blood. The receptors were gathered from an adult who was a healthcare worker with PCR-confirmed SARS-CoV-2 infection or an uninfected control (not recorded which). The conserved cysteine and the conserved F or W are not part of the CDR3 here.

V gene	J gene	CDR3 protein
TRBV28	TRBJ2-4	ASGGHTAKNIQY
TRBV30	TRBJ1-6	ACRTTGLASPLH
TRBV14	TRBJ2-3	ASSGGGSDTQY
TRBV5-4	TRBJ2-2	ASSSRDTNTGELF
TRBV29-1	TRBJ1-1	SVEVWGGAGDGTEAF
TRBV7-6	TRBJ1-3	ASSPFYSGNTIY
TRBV12-3/TRBV12-4	TRBJ1-1	ASSLAPIRGPNTEAF
TRBV7-2	TRBJ2-3	ASRRTSGGPSSTDTQY
TRBV6-6	TRBJ1-2	ASSPPEFNYGYT
TRBV29-1	TRBJ2-3	SARLVSGSGWTDTQY
TRBV12-3/TRBV12-4	TRBJ1-2	ASSLGRQPYGYT
TRBV7-2	TRBJ2-4	ASSLGTGGANIQY
TRBV30	TRBJ2-7	AWSIGSPYEQY
TRBV12-3/TRBV12-4	TRBJ1-2	TSSLDPDYGYT
TRBV12-3/TRBV12-4	TRBJ2-2	ASSLYPGGGELF
TRBV10-1	TRBJ1-5	ASSSPDQGSYNQPQH
TRBV3-1	TRBJ1-2	ASSSRTYGYT
TRBV5-1	TRBJ1-2	ASSLASGQVYGYT
TRBV5-1	TRBJ2-1	ASSFNYHNEQF
TRBV12-3/TRBV12-4	TRBJ2-6	ASSFGSSGANVLT
TRBV27	TRBJ2-1	ASSLASGFNEQF
TRBV18	TRBJ1-6	ASSPPTGHSPLH